This T cell receptor (beta chain) was sequenced during a study of T cell responses to AZD1222 COVID-19 vaccine. This CDR3 contains 12 residues. Clones were sequenced by immunoSEQ multiplex PCR, and TCRdb holds only the in-frame ones, with some missing. The sample includes some 190,000 clones, roughly 90% of them seen just once. The specimen was peripheral blood, collected 28 days after the second AZD1222 dose. The clonotype was recovered from an adult who received the AZD1222 COVID-19 vaccine. The chain links TRBV21-1 to TRBJ1-6. TRBV21-1 is marked as a pseudogene. The CDR3 nucleotides read TGTGCCAGCAGCAAAGCGGTTTCACCCCTCCACTTT. Encoded protein: CASSKAVSPLHF.